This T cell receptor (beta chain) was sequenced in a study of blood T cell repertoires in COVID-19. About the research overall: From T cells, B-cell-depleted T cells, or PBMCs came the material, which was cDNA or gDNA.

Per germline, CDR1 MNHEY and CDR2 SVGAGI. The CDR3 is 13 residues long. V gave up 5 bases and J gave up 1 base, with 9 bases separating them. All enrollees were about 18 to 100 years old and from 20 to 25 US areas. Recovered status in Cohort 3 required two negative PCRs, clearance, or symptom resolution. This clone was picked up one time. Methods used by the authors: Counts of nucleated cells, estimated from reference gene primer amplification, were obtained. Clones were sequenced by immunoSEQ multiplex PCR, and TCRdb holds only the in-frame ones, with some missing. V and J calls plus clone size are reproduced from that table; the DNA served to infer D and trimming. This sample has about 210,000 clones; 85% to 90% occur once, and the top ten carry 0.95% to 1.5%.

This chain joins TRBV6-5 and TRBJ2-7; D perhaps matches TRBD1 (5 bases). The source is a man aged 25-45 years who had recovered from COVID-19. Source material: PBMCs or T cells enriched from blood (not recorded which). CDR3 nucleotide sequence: TGTGCCAGCAGTCCGGACACTTCCTACGAGCAGTACTTC. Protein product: CASSPDTSYEQYF.